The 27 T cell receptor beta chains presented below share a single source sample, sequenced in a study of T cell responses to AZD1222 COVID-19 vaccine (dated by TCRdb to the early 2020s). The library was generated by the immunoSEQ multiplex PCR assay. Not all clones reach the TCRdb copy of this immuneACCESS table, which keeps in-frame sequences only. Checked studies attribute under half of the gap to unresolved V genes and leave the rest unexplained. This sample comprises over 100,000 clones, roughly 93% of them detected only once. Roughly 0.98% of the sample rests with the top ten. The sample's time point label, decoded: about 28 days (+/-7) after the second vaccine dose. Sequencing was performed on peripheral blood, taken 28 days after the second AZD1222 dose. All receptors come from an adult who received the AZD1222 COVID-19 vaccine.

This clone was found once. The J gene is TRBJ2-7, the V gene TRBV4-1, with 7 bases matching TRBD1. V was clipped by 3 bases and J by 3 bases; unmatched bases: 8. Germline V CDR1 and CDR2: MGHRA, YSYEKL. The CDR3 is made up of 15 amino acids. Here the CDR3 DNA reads TGCGCCAGCAGCCAGTATAACGACAGGGACTACGAGCAGTACTTC. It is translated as CASSQYNDRDYEQYF.

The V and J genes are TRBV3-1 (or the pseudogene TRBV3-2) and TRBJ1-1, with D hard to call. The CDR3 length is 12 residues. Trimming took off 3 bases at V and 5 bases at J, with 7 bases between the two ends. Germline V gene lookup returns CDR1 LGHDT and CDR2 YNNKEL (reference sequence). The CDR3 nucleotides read TGTGCCAGCAGCCACCGTAGGACTGAAGCTTTCTTT. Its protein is CASSHRRTEAFF.

Written as DNA, the CDR3 is TGCGCCAGCAGCTTAGGGGGGGCTCTCAACTATGGCTACACCTTC. It translates to CASSLGGALNYGYTF. V gene TRBV5-1 combines with J gene TRBJ1-2; D might be TRBD1 (6 bases). CDR1 and CDR2 from the germline V gene are SGHRS and YFSETQ. The CDR3 has 15 amino acids. V lost 2 bases to trimming and J lost 2 bases, with 13 bases between them.

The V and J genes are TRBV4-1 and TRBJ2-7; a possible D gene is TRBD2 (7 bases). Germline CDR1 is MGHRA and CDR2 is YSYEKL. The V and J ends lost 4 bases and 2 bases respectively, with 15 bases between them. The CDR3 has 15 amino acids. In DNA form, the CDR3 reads TGCGCCAGCAGCCCAATCACGGGGGGCGCCTACGAGCAGTACTTC. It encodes CASSPITGGAYEQYF.

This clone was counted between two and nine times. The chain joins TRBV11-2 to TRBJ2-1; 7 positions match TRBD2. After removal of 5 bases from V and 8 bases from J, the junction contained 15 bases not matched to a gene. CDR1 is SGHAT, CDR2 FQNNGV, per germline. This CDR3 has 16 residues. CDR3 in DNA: TGTGCCAGCAGCCAAAACCCCGGGACGGCGGGGGATGAGCAGTTCTTC. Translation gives CASSQNPGTAGDEQFF.

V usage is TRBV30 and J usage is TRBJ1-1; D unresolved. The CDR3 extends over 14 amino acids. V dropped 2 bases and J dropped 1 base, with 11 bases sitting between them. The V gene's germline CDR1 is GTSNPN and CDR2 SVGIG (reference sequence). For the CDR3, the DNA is TGTGCCTGGAGTTGGCGCAGCCGGAACACTGAAGCTTTCTTT. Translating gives CAWSWRSRNTEAFF.

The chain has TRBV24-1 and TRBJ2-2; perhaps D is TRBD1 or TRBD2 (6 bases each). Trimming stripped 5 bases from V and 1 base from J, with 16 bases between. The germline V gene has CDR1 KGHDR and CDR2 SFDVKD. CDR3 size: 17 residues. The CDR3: CATSGKRAGENTGELFF. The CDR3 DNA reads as TGTGCCACCAGTGGGAAGCGGGCAGGGGAGAACACCGGGGAGCTGTTTTTT.

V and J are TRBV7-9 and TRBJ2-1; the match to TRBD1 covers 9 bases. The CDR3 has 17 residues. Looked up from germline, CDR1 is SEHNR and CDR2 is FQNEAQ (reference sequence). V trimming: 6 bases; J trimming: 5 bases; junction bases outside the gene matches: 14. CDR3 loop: CASSIGTWDRVNNEQFF. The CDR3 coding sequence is TGTGCCAGCAGTATAGGAACGTGGGACAGGGTCAACAATGAGCAGTTCTTC.

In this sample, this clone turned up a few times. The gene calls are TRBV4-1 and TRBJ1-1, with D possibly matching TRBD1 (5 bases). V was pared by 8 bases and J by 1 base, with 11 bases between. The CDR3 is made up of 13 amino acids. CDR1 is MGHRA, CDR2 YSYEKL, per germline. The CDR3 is CASGPDKNTEAFF. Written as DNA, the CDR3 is TGCGCCAGCGGCCCGGACAAGAACACTGAAGCTTTCTTT.

The CDR3 nucleotides are TGTGCCAGCAGCCCAGGGGGACTAGCGGGAGGATCGCAGTTCTTC. Residues: CASSPGGLAGGSQFF. The chain recombines TRBV7-3 with TRBJ2-1, with TRBD2 matching 15 bases. After removal of 5 bases from V and 12 bases from J, the junction contained 8 bases not matched to a gene. Germline lookup yields CDR1 SGHTA and CDR2 FQGTGA. The CDR3 has 15 residues.

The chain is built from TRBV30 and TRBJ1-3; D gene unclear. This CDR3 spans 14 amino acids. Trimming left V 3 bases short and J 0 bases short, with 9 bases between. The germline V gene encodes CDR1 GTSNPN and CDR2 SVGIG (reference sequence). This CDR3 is CAWSGPYSGNTIYF. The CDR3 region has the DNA TGTGCCTGGAGCGGACCTTACTCTGGAAACACCATATATTTT.

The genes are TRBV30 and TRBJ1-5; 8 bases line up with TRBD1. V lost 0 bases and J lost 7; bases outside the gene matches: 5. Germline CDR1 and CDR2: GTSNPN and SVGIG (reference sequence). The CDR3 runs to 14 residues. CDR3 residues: CAWSVGTGSQPQHF. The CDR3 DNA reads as TGTGCCTGGAGTGTCGGGACAGGTTCCCAGCCCCAGCATTTT.

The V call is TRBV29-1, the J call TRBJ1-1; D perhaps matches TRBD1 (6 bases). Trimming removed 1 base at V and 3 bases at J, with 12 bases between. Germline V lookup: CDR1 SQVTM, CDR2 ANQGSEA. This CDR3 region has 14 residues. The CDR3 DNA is TGCAGCGTTGAAGGACGATGGGGGCACACTGAAGCTTTCTTT. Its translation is CSVEGRWGHTEAFF.

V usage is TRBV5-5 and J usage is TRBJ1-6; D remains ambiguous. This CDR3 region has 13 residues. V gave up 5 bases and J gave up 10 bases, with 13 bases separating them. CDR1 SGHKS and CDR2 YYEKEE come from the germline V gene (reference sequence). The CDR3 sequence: CASRLWGWSPLHF. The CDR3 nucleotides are TGTGCCAGCAGGCTGTGGGGTTGGTCACCCCTCCACTTT.

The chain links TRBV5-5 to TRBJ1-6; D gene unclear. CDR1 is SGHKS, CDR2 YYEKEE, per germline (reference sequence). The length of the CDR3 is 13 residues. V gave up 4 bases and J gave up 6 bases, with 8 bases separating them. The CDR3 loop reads CASSLSINSPLHF. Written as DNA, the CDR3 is TGTGCCAGCAGCCTAAGCATTAATTCACCCCTCCACTTT.

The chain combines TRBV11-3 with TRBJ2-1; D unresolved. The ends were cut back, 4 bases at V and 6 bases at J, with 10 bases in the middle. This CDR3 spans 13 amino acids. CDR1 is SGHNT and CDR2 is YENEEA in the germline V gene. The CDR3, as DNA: TGTGCCAGCAGCTCGGAACTCCTCAATGAGCAGTTCTTC. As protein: CASSSELLNEQFF.

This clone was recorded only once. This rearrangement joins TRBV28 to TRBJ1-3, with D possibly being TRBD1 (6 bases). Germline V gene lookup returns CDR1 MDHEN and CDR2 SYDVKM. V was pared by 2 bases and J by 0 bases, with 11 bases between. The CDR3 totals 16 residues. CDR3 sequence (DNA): TGTGCCAGCAGTTTAAGGGGGGGCAGCTCTGGAAACACCATATATTTT. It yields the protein CASSLRGGSSGNTIYF.

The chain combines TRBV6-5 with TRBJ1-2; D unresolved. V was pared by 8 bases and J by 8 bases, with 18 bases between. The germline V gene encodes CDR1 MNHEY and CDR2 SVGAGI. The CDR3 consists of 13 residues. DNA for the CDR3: TGTGCCAGCCGACGGGCCTCCACAAGCGGCTACACCTTC. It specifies CASRRASTSGYTF.

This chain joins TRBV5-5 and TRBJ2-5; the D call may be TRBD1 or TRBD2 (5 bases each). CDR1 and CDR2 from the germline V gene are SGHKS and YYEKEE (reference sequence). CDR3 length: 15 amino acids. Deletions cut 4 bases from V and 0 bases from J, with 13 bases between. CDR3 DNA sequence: TGTGCCAGCAGCCTGGGACCGACGTACCAAGAGACCCAGTACTTC. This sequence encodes CASSLGPTYQETQYF.

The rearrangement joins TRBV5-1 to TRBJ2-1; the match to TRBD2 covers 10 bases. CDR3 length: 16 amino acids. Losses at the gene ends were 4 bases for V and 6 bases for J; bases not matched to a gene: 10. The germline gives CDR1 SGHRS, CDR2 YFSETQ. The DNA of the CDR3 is TGCGCCAGCAGCCGGGAAAGCGGGAGGGCCTCCAATGAGCAGTTCTTC. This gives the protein CASSRESGRASNEQFF.

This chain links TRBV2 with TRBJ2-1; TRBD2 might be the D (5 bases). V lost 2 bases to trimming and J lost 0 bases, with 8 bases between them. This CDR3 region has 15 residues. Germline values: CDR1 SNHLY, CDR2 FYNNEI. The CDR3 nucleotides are TGTGCCAGCAGTGAACTGGGGAGCTCCTACAATGAGCAGTTCTTC. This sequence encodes CASSELGSSYNEQFF. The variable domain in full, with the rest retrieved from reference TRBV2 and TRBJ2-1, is EPEVTQTPSHQVTQMGQEVILRCVPISNHLYFYWYRQILGQKVEFLVSFYNNEISEKSEIFDDQFSVERPDGSNFTLKIRSTKLEDSAMYFCASSELGSSYNEQFFGPGTRLTVL.

The CDR3 bases are TGTGCCACCAGTGACTCTAGGACAGTTAGCAATCAGCCCCAGCATTTT. This encodes CATSDSRTVSNQPQHF. The V gene is TRBV24-1, the J gene TRBJ1-5; possible D gene TRBD1, 6 bases. Germline lookup yields CDR1 KGHDR and CDR2 SFDVKD. The CDR3 spans 16 residues. V was shortened by 4 bases and J by 0 bases, with 12 bases between the two germline ends.

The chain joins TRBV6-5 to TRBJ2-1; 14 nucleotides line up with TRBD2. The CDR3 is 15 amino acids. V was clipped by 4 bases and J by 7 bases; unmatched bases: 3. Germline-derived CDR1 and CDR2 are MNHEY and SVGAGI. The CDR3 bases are TGTGCCAGCAGTTGGGGACTAGCGGGAGTTAATGAGCAGTTCTTC. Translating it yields CASSWGLAGVNEQFF.

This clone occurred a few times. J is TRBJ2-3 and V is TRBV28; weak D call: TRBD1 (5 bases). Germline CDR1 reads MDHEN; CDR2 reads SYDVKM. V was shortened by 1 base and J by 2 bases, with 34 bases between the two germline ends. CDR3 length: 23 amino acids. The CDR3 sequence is CASSLLANPRGPDSEDFTDTQYF. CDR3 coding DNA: TGTGCCAGCAGTTTATTAGCTAACCCAAGGGGCCCAGACTCCGAAGACTTCACAGATACGCAGTATTTT.

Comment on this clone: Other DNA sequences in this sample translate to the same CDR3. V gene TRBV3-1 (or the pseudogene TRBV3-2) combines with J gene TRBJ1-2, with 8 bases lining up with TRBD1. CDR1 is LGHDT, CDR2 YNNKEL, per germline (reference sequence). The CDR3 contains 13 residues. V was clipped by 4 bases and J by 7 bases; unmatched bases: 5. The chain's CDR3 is CASSPRQGFGYTF. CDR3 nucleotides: TGTGCCAGCAGCCCTCGACAGGGGTTTGGCTACACCTTC.

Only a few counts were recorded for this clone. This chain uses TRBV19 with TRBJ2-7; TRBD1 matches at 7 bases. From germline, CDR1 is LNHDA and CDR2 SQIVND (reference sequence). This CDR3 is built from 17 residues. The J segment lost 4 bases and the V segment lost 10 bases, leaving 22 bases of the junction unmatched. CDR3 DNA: TGTGCCATCGAATTGGTCTGGTATACAGGGGAAAGGTACGAGCAGTACTTC. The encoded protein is CAIELVWYTGERYEQYF.

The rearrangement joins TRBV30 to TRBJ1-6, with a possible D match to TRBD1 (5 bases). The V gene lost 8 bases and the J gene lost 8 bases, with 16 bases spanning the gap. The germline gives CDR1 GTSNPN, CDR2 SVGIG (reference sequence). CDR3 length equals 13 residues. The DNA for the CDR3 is TGTGCCAGTGGGCGGGGGTCCGATTCACCCCTCCACTTT. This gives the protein CASGRGSDSPLHF.